The present entry profiles one T cell receptor beta chain with its context. TCRdb's table, derived via immunoSEQ multiplex PCR, lists solely in-frame clones and lacks some. The sample lists tens of thousands of clones; 86% were seen once. This CDR3 is built from 12 residues. CDR1 is WSHSY, CDR2 SAAADI, per germline. The V and J ends lost 8 bases and 10 bases respectively, with 15 bases between them. This entry belongs to a study of OX40 agonist ivuxolimab in advanced cancers. Study-wide context: Those enrolled were roughly 80% male, with a mean age of roughly 60 years and ages from about 20 to 85.

Prior autoimmune disease or systemic immunosuppression barred patients. This receptor was taken from an adult with an advanced solid tumor such as melanoma, head and neck, liver or kidney cancer. The starting material was CD4+ or CD8+ T cells sorted from blood, obtained in a trial of the OX40 agonist ivuxolimab. The chain combines TRBV10-2 with TRBJ2-1; D is ambiguous. CDR3 DNA sequence: TGCGCCAGCGGGGAATGGCAGCGAGAGCAGTTCTTC. This translates into CASGEWQREQFF.